This T cell receptor (beta chain) was sequenced during a study of vaccination effects on CD4 cells after COVID-19. Overall study findings and caveats: Late in the post-vaccination period, infection-induced and vaccine-induced clones underwent marked clonal contraction. Cross-reactivity toward common cold coronaviruses was confined to only 1 of 255 vaccine-induced clones in healthy vaccinees.

Repertoires were generated with immunoSEQ multiplex PCR, while TCRdb's copy carries only in-frame clones and drops some. The table has roughly 71,000 clones, around 80% seen once; the top ten hold approximately 1.3%. V lost 6 bases and J lost 4; bases outside the gene matches: 12. This CDR3 contains 15 residues. Germline V gene sequence: CDR1 SGHRS, CDR2 YFSETQ. ViraFEST expansion of antigen-specific CD4+ T cells with viral peptide pools preceded sequencing. Following culture for ten to eleven days, CD4+ T cells were isolated. As their vaccination, participants received two doses of either BNT162b2 or mRNA-1273. Testing of the vaccine recipients showed negative nucleocapsid antibodies and no prior SARS-CoV-2 infection. For this clone: Its antigen is currently unknown.

The rearrangement uses TRBV5-1 and TRBJ2-5; 7 bases fit TRBD1. The sequencing used CD4+ T cells from PBMCs cultured with HCoV-229E spike peptides, collected after COVID-19 vaccination. The TCR was taken from a human donor who received a COVID-19 vaccine. CDR3 protein: CASIEGTDIRETQYF. As DNA, the CDR3 is TGCGCCAGCATTGAAGGGACAGATATCCGAGAGACCCAGTACTTC.